This is a list of T cell receptor beta chains from one sample in a study of PD-1 blockade in mismatch repair-deficient tumors. Clones were read by immunoSEQ multiplex PCR, and TCRdb kept only the in-frame ones, dropping some. This sample has approximately 38,000 clones, with 70% to 90% found just once. The sample consisted of peripheral blood, taken around 75 weeks after starting pembrolizumab. The receptors come from an adult with mismatch repair-deficient cancer. CDR3s include the opening cysteine and the closing phenylalanine or tryptophan. A D gene is named only where the DNA matches it firmly.

v_gene: TRBV6-1
d_gene: TRBD2
CDR3aa: CASSEAGLAGSYNEQFF

v_gene: TRBV19
d_gene: NA
CDR3aa: CASSPEDRFSHPQHF

v_gene: TRBV7-6
d_gene: NA
CDR3aa: CASSLIGGGKGNEQFF

v_gene: TRBV7-3
d_gene: TRBD1
CDR3aa: CASSLQGASIGELFF

v_gene: TRBV19
d_gene: TRBD2
CDR3aa: CASSSGRNTGELFF

v_gene: TRBV18
d_gene: TRBD2
CDR3aa: CASSPFSGSLAGGLETQYF

v_gene: TRBV2
d_gene: NA
CDR3aa: CASSRSRRAENIQYF

v_gene: TRBV5-6
d_gene: NA
CDR3aa: CASSLGLMNTEAFF

v_gene: TRBV27
d_gene: TRBD1
CDR3aa: CASTRTGSGLYYEQYF

v_gene: TRBV7-6
d_gene: NA
CDR3aa: CASSLVGRGRRTQPQHF

v_gene: TRBV7-2
d_gene: TRBD2
CDR3aa: CASSGLAGGYYEQYF

v_gene: TRBV28
d_gene: NA
CDR3aa: CASSSPGVGAETQYF

v_gene: TRBV16
d_gene: NA
CDR3aa: CASTQVEKRSSEAFF

v_gene: TRBV7-9
d_gene: TRBD2
CDR3aa: CASTSTRGEDNKNIQYF

v_gene: TRBV7-9
d_gene: NA
CDR3aa: CASSVGGGGYTF

v_gene: TRBV11-3
d_gene: TRBD1
CDR3aa: CASSFIRDRISNEQFF

v_gene: TRBV7-6
d_gene: TRBD1
CDR3aa: CASSLEQGQFPNQPQHF

v_gene: TRBV7-8
d_gene: NA
CDR3aa: CASSPYRGGTTGELFF

v_gene: TRBV18
d_gene: TRBD1
CDR3aa: CASSHDRDDEKLFF

v_gene: TRBV5-1
d_gene: NA
CDR3aa: CASSLGFVDTQYF

v_gene: TRBV15
d_gene: TRBD2
CDR3aa: CATSPSGRTGELFF

v_gene: TRBV28
d_gene: TRBD2
CDR3aa: CASRRGTSGRRDEQFF